A selection of T cell receptor beta chains follows, all from one sample in a study of OX40 agonist ivuxolimab in advanced cancers. Some clones are missing from TCRdb's copy, which holds only in-frame ones; the method was immunoSEQ multiplex PCR. The sample has over 60,000 clones, about nine tenths seen once. The input for sequencing was CD4+ or CD8+ T cells sorted from blood, taken in a trial of the OX40 agonist ivuxolimab. These receptors were taken from an adult with an advanced solid tumor such as melanoma, head and neck, liver or kidney cancer. CDR3s include the opening cysteine and the closing phenylalanine or tryptophan. Fields, in order: V gene, D gene, J gene, clone size, CDR3 protein, CDR3 DNA. A D gene is named only where the DNA matches it firmly. The size of a clone is reported for some rows only, either as once, few or many, or as a class for expanded clones.

TRBV2	.	TRBJ2-3	.	CASSEVRAVAADTQYF	TGTGCCAGCAGTGAAGTCAGGGCGGTCGCGGCAGATACGCAGTATTTT
TRBV28	.	TRBJ2-1	.	CASSSLPMFVFF	TGTGCCAGCAGTTCCCTCCCCATGTTCGTGTTCTTC
TRBV19	.	TRBJ1-5	once	CASSNGRGNSNQPQHF	TGTGCCAGTAGTAATGGAAGGGGGAATAGCAATCAGCCCCAGCATTTT
TRBV29-1	.	TRBJ2-1	.	CSARPTRDAEQFF	TGCAGCGCCCGACCAACCAGGGACGCTGAGCAGTTCTTC
TRBV11-3	.	TRBJ2-1	.	CASSRQVFDEQFF	TGTGCCAGCAGTCGACAGGTATTCGATGAGCAGTTCTTC
TRBV4-2	.	TRBJ2-2	.	CASSQEIGTNTGELFF	TGTGCCAGCAGCCAAGAGATAGGGACGAACACCGGGGAGCTGTTTTTT
TRBV28	.	TRBJ2-6	.	CASSSSVGANVLTF	TGTGCCAGCAGTTCTTCCGTTGGGGCCAACGTCCTGACTTTC
TRBV6-1	.	TRBJ1-2	.	CAGRIEGATNYGYTF	TGTGCCGGCCGCATAGAGGGAGCGACTAACTATGGCTACACCTTC
TRBV5-1	.	TRBJ2-1	.	CASSLGINEQFF	TGCGCCAGCAGCTTGGGCATAAATGAGCAGTTCTTC
TRBV5-4	.	TRBJ1-1	once	CASSLLGVTEAFF	TGTGCCAGCAGCTTGTTAGGGGTGACTGAAGCTTTCTTT
TRBV30	.	TRBJ1-5	once	CAWSRTAGQPQHF	TGTGCCTGGAGCCGGACAGCTGGTCAGCCCCAGCATTTT
TRBV7-9	.	TRBJ1-4	once	CASSPGRNNEKLFF	TGTGCCAGCAGCCCCGGACGGAATAATGAAAAACTGTTTTTT
TRBV7-9	.	TRBJ1-1	.	CASSLQSGIGGSEAFF	TGTGCCAGCAGCCTCCAATCCGGGATCGGGGGATCTGAAGCTTTCTTT
TRBV5-1	TRBD1	TRBJ1-3	.	CASSPGTAGNTIYF	TGCGCCAGCAGCCCCGGGACAGCCGGAAACACCATATATTTT
TRBV29-1	.	TRBJ1-5	.	CSVRTGNDQPQHF	TGCAGCGTTAGAACAGGGAACGATCAGCCCCAGCATTTT
TRBV10-3	TRBD2	TRBJ2-5	.	CAISESMASGMAETQYF	TGTGCCATCAGTGAGTCGATGGCTAGCGGGATGGCAGAGACCCAGTACTTC
TRBV27	TRBD1	TRBJ2-7	.	CASSDRVLDEQYF	TGTGCCAGCAGTGACAGGGTTCTCGACGAGCAGTACTTC
TRBV7-2	TRBD1	TRBJ2-7	once	CASSFLGQGAYEQYF	TGTGCCAGCAGCTTCCTGGGACAGGGGGCCTACGAGCAGTACTTC
TRBV5-5	TRBD2	TRBJ2-3	few	CASSPRGTSGDTQYF	TGTGCCAGCAGCCCTAGGGGGACTAGCGGAGATACGCAGTATTTT
TRBV6-6	.	TRBJ1-4	.	CASRRTGPNEKLFF	TGTGCCAGCAGAAGAACAGGGCCTAATGAAAAACTGTTTTTT
TRBV30	.	TRBJ2-5	.	CAWGTSAVQETQYF	TGTGCCTGGGGGACGTCAGCGGTCCAAGAGACCCAGTACTTC
TRBV7-3	TRBD2	TRBJ2-1	.	CASSPGLAGYNEQFF	TGTGCCAGCAGCCCGGGACTAGCGGGGTACAATGAGCAGTTCTTC
TRBV6-1	TRBD2	TRBJ2-7	.	CAVRGTSGRSYEQYF	TGTGCGGTACGCGGGACTAGCGGGAGATCCTACGAGCAGTACTTC
TRBV7-9	TRBD1	TRBJ1-6	.	CASSLVGTGDSPLHF	TGTGCCAGCAGCTTAGTCGGGACAGGGGATTCACCCCTCCACTTT
TRBV28	.	TRBJ2-2	.	CASSYGAMGELFF	TGTGCCAGCAGCTACGGGGCAATGGGGGAGCTGTTTTTT
TRBV19	.	TRBJ1-5	.	CASSLDTAPGGPQHF	TGTGCCAGTAGTCTCGACACAGCGCCAGGTGGGCCCCAGCATTTT
TRBV28	.	TRBJ1-5	once	CASSFQWSNQPQHF	TGTGCCAGCAGTTTCCAGTGGAGCAATCAGCCCCAGCATTTT
TRBV2	TRBD1	TRBJ1-1	once	CASAMVWTGVTEAFF	TGTGCCAGCGCGATGGTATGGACAGGGGTCACTGAAGCTTTCTTT
TRBV7-9	.	TRBJ1-3	few	CAKSTDDSGNTIYF	TGTGCCAAAAGCACGGACGACTCTGGAAACACCATATATTTT
TRBV25-1	.	TRBJ1-1	.	CASSPANRGGAFF	TGTGCCAGCAGTCCGGCCAATCGGGGAGGAGCTTTCTTT
TRBV10-3	TRBD2	TRBJ2-7	.	CAISEGASGGYEQYF	TGTGCCATCAGTGAGGGTGCTAGCGGGGGCTACGAGCAGTACTTC
TRBV14	.	TRBJ1-2	.	CASSQVWGKQAF	TGTGCCAGCAGCCAAGTTTGGGGCAAACAAGCCTTC
TRBV18	TRBD2	TRBJ2-1	.	CASSPPGTSGYNEQFF	TGTGCCAGCTCACCACCGGGAACTAGCGGGTACAATGAGCAGTTCTTC
TRBV6-1	TRBD1	TRBJ1-5	.	CASSGEDRGLFLSNQPQHF	TGTGCCAGCAGTGGAGAGGACAGGGGGCTTTTCTTAAGTAATCAGCCCCAGCATTTT
TRBV2	TRBD1	TRBJ1-3	.	CASSVSGTGEYSGNTIYF	TGTGCCAGCAGTGTGTCCGGGACAGGGGAGTACTCTGGAAACACCATATATTTT
TRBV28	TRBD2	TRBJ2-1	.	CASSLGGAYNEQFF	TGTGCCAGCAGTTTAGGGGGGGCCTACAATGAGCAGTTCTTC
TRBV6-6	.	TRBJ2-5	.	CASRQGTEQETQYF	TGTGCCAGCAGGCAAGGGACGGAACAAGAGACCCAGTACTTC
TRBV7-9	.	TRBJ2-2	.	CASSLALDTGELFF	TGTGCCAGCAGCTTAGCTTTGGACACCGGGGAGCTGTTTTTT
TRBV6-1	.	TRBJ1-5	.	CASKDDLHQPQHF	TGTGCCAGCAAGGACGACCTCCATCAGCCCCAGCATTTT
TRBV10-3	.	TRBJ1-5	.	CASQGHNQPQHF	TGTGCCTCACAGGGTCACAATCAGCCCCAGCATTTT
TRBV7-8	.	TRBJ1-2	.	CASSLSRIPSGYTF	TGTGCCAGCAGCTTATCCCGGATCCCGAGTGGCTACACCTTC
TRBV5-1	TRBD2	TRBJ2-1	.	CASSLFTAGEQFF	TGCGCCAGCAGCTTGTTTACAGCGGGGGAGCAGTTCTTC
TRBV13	TRBD1	TRBJ1-1	.	CASSRWGQGTTEAFF	TGTGCCAGCAGCCGTTGGGGACAGGGGACCACTGAAGCTTTCTTT
TRBV28	TRBD2	TRBJ2-3	.	CASMGGVRDTQYF	TGTGCCAGCATGGGGGGGGTCCGGGATACGCAGTATTTT
TRBV7-8	TRBD1	TRBJ1-1	.	CASSLGQGARGDTEAFF	TGTGCCAGCAGCTTAGGACAGGGGGCGCGGGGGGACACTGAAGCTTTCTTT
TRBV19	.	TRBJ1-6	once	CASSIGSGFDSPLHF	TGTGCCAGTAGTATTGGGTCAGGGTTCGATTCACCCCTCCACTTT
TRBV18	.	TRBJ2-5	.	CASSESGYQETQYF	TGTGCCAGCTCAGAGAGCGGGTACCAAGAGACCCAGTACTTC
TRBV28	TRBD2	TRBJ2-3	.	CASSHQLAGLTDTQYF	TGTGCCAGCAGTCACCAACTAGCGGGCCTCACAGATACGCAGTATTTT
TRBV10-3	TRBD1	TRBJ2-3	.	CAISDGTGISTDTQYF	TGTGCCATCAGTGACGGGACAGGAATTAGCACAGATACGCAGTATTTT
TRBV2	TRBD1	TRBJ1-1	.	CASSVQGVMNTEAFF	TGTGCCAGCAGTGTACAGGGGGTCATGAACACTGAAGCTTTCTTT
TRBV18	.	TRBJ2-3	.	CASSSLGARTDTQYF	TGTGCCAGCTCATCCCTAGGGGCCCGCACAGATACGCAGTATTTT
TRBV27	.	TRBJ2-1	.	CASSFFRDSYEQFF	TGTGCCAGCAGTTTCTTCCGGGACTCGTATGAGCAGTTCTTC
TRBV5-1	.	TRBJ2-5	.	CASRPGTVWEETQYF	TGCGCCAGCAGGCCTGGGACCGTCTGGGAAGAGACCCAGTACTTC